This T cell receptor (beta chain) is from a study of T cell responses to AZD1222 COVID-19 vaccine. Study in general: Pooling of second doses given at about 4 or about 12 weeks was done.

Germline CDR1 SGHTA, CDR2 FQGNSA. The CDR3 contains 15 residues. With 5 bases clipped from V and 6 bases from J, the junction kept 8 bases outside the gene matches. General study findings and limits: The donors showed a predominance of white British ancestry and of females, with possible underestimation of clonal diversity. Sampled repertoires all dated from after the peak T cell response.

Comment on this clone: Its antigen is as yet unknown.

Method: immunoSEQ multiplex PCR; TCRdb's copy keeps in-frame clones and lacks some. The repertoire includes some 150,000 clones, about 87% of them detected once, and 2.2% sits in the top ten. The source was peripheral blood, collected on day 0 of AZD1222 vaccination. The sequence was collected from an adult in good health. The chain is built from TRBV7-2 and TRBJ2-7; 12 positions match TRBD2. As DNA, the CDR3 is TGTGCCAGCAGCCCGCGACTAGCGGGAGCAGGCGAGCAGTACTTC. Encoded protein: CASSPRLAGAGEQYF.